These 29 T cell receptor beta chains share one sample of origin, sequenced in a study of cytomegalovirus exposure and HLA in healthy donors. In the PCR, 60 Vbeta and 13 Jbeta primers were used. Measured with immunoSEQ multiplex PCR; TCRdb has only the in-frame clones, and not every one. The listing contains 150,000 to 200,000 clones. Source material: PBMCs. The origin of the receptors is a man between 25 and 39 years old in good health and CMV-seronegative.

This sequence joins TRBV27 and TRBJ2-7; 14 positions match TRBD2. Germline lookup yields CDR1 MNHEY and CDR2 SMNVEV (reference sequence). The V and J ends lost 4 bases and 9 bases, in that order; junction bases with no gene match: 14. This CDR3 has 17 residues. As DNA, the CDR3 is TGTGCCAGCAGTTCCCTAGAAGGGACTAGCGGGAGTACCGGGCAGTACTTC. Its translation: CASSSLEGTSGSTGQYF.

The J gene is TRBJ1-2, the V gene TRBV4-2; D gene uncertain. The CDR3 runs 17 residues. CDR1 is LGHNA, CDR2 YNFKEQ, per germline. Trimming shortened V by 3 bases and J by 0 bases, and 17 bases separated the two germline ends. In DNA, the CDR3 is TGTGCCAGCAGCCATGATGAGGGCCAGGCCACTAACTATGGCTACACCTTC. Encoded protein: CASSHDEGQATNYGYTF.

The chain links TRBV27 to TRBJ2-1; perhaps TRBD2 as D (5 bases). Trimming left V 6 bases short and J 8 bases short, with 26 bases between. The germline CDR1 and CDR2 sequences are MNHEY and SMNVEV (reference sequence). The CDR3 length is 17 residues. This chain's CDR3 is CASSQFTTRKSIHEQFF. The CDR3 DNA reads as TGTGCCAGCAGCCAATTCACCACTAGAAAATCCATCCATGAGCAGTTCTTC.

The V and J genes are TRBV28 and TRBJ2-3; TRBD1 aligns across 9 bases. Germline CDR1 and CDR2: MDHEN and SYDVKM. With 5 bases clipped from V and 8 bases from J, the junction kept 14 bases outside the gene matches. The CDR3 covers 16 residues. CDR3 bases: TGTGCCAGCAGTGCGACAGGGGGGCGTTCTGCGGGTACGCAGTATTTT. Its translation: CASSATGGRSAGTQYF.

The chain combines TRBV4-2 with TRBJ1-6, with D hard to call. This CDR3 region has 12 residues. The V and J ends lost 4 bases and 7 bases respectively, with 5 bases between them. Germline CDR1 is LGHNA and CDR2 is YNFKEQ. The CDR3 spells CASSPLNSPLHF. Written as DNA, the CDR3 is TGTGCCAGCAGCCCTTTGAATTCACCCCTCCACTTT.

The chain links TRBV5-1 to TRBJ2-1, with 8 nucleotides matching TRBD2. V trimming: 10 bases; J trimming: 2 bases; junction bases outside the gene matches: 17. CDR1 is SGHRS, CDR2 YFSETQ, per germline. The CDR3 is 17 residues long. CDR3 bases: TGCGCCTGCACGGTAGCGGGGTCGGGGCGGGCCTACAATGAGCAGTTCTTC. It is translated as CACTVAGSGRAYNEQFF.

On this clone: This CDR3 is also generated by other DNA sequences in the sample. Written as DNA, the CDR3 is TGTGCCAGCTCACCTCCGGGACAGGGCACCTACGAGCAGTACTTC. Translating gives CASSPPGQGTYEQYF. This chain connects TRBV18 to TRBJ2-7; 9 positions match TRBD1. V lost 3 bases and J lost 2; bases outside the gene matches: 5. This CDR3 contains 15 residues. Germline V gene data show CDR1 as KGHSH and CDR2 as LQKENI.

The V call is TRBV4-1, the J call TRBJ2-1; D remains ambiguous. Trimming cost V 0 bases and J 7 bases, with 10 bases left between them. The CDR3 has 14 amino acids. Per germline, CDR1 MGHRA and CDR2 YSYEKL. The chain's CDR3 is CASSQEGALNEQFF. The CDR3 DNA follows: TGCGCCAGCAGCCAAGAGGGCGCTTTAAATGAGCAGTTCTTC.

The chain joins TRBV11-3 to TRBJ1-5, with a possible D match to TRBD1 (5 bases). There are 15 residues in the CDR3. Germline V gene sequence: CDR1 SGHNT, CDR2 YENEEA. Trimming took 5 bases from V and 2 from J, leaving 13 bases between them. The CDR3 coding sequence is TGTGCCAGCAGCCCCCGGGACTATCGCAATCAGCCCCAGCATTTT. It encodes CASSPRDYRNQPQHF.

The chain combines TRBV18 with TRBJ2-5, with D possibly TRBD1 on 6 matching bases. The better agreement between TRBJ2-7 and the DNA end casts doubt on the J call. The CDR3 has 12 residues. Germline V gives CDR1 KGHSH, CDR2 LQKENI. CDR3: CASSPRQDEQYF. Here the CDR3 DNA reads TGTGCCAGCTCACCCCGACAGGACGAGCAGTACTTC.

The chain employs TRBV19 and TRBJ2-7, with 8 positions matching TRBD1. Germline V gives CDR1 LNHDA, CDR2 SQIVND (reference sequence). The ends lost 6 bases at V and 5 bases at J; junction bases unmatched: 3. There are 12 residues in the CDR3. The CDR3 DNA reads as TGTGCCAGTAGCAGGACAGGGCACGAGCAGTACTTC. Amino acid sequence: CASSRTGHEQYF.

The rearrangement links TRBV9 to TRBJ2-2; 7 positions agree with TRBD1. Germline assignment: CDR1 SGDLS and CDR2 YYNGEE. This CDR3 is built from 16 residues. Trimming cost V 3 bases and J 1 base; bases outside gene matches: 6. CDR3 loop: CASSGRTGLNTGELFF. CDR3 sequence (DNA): TGTGCCAGCAGCGGCCGGACAGGCTTGAACACCGGGGAGCTGTTTTTT. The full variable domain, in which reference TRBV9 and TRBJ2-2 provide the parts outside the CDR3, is DSGVTQTPKHLITATGQRVTLRCSPRSGDLSVYWYQQSLDQGLQFLIQYYNGEERAKGNILERFSAQQFPDLHSELNLSSLELGDSALYFCASSGRTGLNTGELFFGEGSRLTVL.

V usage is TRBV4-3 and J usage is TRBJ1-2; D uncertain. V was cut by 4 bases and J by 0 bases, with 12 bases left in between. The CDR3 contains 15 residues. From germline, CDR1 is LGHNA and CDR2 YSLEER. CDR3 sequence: CASSPSSGTNYGYTF. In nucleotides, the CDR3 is TGCGCCAGCAGCCCGTCAAGCGGGACTAACTATGGCTACACCTTC.

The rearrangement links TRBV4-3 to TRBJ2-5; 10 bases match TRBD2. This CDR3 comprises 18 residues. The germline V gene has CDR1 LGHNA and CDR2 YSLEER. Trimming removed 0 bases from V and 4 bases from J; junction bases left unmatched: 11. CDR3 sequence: CASSQDSSSGSQGETQYF. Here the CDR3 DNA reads TGCGCCAGCAGCCAAGATTCCTCTAGCGGGAGCCAGGGAGAGACCCAGTACTTC.

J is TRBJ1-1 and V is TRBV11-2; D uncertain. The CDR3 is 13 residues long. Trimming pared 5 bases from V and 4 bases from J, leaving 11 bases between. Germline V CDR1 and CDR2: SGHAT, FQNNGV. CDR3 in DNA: TGTGCCAGCAGCCAGGAGGCATCCACTGAAGCTTTCTTT. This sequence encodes CASSQEASTEAFF.

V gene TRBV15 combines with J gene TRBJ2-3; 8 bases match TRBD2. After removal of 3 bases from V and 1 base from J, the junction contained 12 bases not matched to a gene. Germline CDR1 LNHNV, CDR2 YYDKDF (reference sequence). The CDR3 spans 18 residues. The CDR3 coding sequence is TGTGCCACCAGCAGCCCCAGTCGCGGGACTAGAGGCACAGATACGCAGTATTTT. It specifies CATSSPSRGTRGTDTQYF.

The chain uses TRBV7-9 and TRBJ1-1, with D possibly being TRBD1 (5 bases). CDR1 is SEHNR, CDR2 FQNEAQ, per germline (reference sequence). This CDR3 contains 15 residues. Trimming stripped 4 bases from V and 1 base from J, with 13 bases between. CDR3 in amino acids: CASSYLMGPNTEAFF. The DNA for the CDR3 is TGTGCCAGCAGCTACCTCATGGGGCCGAACACTGAAGCTTTCTTT. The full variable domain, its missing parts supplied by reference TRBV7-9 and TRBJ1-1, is DTGVSQNPRHKITKRGQNVTFRCDPISEHNRLYWYRQTLGQGPEFLTYFQNEAQLEKSRLLSDRFSAERPKGSFSTLEIQRTEQGDSAMYLCASSYLMGPNTEAFFGQGTRLTVV.

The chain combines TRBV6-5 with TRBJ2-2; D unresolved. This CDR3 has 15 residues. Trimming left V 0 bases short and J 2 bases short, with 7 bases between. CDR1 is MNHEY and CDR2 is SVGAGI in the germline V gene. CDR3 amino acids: CASSYSPTNTGELFF. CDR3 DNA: TGTGCCAGCAGTTACTCACCTACTAACACCGGGGAGCTGTTTTTT.

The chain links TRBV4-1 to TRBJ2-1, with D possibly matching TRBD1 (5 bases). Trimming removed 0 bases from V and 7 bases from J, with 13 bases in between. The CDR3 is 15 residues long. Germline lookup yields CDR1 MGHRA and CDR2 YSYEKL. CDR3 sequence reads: CASSQEAQGLNEQFF. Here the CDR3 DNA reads TGCGCCAGCAGCCAAGAAGCCCAGGGCTTGAATGAGCAGTTCTTC.

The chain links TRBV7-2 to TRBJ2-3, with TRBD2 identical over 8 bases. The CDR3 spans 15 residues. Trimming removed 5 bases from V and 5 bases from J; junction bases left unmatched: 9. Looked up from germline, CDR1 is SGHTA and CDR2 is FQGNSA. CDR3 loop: CASSPERERLDTQYF. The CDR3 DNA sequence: TGTGCCAGCAGCCCCGAGCGGGAGAGACTAGATACGCAGTATTTT.

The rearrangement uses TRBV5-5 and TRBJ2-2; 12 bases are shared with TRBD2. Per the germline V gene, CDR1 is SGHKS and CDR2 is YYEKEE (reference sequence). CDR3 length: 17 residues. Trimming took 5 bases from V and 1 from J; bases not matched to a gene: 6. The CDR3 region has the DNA TGTGCCAGCAGACTGGGACTAGCGGGTGGGAACACCGGGGAGCTGTTTTTT. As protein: CASRLGLAGGNTGELFF.

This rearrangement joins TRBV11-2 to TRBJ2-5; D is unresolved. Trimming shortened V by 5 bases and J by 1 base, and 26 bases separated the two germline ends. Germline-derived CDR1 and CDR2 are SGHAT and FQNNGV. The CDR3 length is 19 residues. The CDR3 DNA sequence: TGTGCCAGCAGCAATCCCGCGCTTTCGGTTCGGTTTGGCCAAGAGACCCAGTACTTC. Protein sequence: CASSNPALSVRFGQETQYF. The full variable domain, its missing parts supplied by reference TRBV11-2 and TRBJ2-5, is EAGVAQSPRYKIIEKRQSVAFWCNPISGHATLYWYQQILGQGPKLLIQFQNNGVVDDSQLPKDRFSAERLKGVDSTLKIQPAKLEDSAVYLCASSNPALSVRFGQETQYFGPGTRLLVL.

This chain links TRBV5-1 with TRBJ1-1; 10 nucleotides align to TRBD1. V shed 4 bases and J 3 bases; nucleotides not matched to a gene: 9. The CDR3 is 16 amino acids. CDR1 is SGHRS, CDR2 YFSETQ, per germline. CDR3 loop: CASSDRGLSAYTEAFF. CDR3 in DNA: TGCGCCAGCAGCGACAGGGGGCTAAGTGCGTACACTGAAGCTTTCTTT.

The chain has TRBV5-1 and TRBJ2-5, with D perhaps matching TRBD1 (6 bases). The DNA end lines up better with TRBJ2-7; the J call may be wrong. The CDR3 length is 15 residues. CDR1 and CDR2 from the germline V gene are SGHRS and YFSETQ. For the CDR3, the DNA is TGCGCCAGCAGCTTGGGGGACATAGCCAACTACGAGCAGTACTTC. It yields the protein CASSLGDIANYEQYF.

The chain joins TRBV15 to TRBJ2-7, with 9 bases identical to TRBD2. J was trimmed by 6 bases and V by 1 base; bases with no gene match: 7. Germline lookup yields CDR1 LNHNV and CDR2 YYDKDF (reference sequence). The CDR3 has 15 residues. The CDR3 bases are TGTGCCACCAGCAGAGGGCTAGCGGGATTGGGCGAGCAGTACTTC. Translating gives CATSRGLAGLGEQYF.

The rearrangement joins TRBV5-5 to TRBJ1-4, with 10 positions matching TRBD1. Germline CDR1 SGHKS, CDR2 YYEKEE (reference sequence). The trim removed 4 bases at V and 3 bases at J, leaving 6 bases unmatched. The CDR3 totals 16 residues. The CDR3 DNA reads TGTGCCAGCAGCCCCAGGGGACAGGGGTCTAATGAAAAACTGTTTTTT. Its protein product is CASSPRGQGSNEKLFF.

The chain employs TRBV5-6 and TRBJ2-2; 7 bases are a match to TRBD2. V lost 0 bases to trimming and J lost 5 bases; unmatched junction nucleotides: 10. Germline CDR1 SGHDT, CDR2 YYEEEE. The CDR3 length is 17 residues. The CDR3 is CASSLELDGRRTGELFF. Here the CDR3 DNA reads TGTGCCAGCAGCTTGGAACTGGACGGGAGGCGGACCGGGGAGCTGTTTTTT.

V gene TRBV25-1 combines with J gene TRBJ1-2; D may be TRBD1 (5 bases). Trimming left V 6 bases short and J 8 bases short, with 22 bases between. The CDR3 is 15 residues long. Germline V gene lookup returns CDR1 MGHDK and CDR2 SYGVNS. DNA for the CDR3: TGTGCCAGCAGCCCATATGCCGGGGGGTTCCAAGGCTACACCTTC. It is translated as CASSPYAGGFQGYTF.

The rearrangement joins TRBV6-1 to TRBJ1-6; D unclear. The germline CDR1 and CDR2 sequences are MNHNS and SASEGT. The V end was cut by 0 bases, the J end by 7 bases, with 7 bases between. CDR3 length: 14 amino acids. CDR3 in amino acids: CASSEAGENSPLHF. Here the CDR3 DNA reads TGTGCCAGCAGTGAAGCGGGCGAGAATTCACCCCTCCACTTT.